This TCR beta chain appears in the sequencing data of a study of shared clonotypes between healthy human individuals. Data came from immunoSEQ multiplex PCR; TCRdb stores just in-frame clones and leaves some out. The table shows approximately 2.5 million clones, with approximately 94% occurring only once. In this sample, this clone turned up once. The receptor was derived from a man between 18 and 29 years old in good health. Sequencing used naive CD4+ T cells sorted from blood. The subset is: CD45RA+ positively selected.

The DNA for the CDR3 is TGTGCCAGCAGCTTCGGGACTAGCGGGAGGGCCGGATACTACAATGAGCAGTTCTTC. This sequence encodes CASSFGTSGRAGYYNEQFF. The chain recombines TRBV11-2 with TRBJ2-1; 16 bases line up with TRBD2. Trimming at V came to 3 bases and at J to 3 bases, leaving 8 bases not matched to a gene. Looked up from germline, CDR1 is SGHAT and CDR2 is FQNNGV. This CDR3 is 19 amino acids long.